These 2 T cell receptor beta chains were sequenced from one sample in a study of tumor-infiltrating lymphocytes in primary liver carcinoma. The 20-30 mg bulk tissue piece was not sorted before simultaneous RNA and DNA extraction. TCR beta cDNA came from 400 to 500 ng total RNA, primed with a constant-region primer. It was through three nested multiplex PCR rounds of slightly modified ARM-PCR that TCR beta libraries arose. The study ran its first two PCR rounds for approximately 11 cycles each, using TRBV1-TRBV30 forward primers and a C-beta reverse primer. TCRdb re-analysed the multiplex PCR reads in MiXCR, keeping a single row per CDR3 protein. This table holds 22,000 or so distinct CDR3 sequences, around 80% found once. Sequencing was performed on liver tumor tissue from sampling region 2. Regarding subset: tumor region T2, inferior pole. The receptors derive from a woman younger than 45 with primary liver carcinoma and hepatitis B virus infection.

The chain couples TRBV12-3 or TRBV12-4 to TRBJ2-1, with 11 bases aligning to TRBD2. This CDR3 is built from 15 residues. The CDR3 DNA reads as TGTGCATGCAACCTGTCCGGGACTAGCGGACTTGAGCAGTTCTTC. The encoded protein is CACNLSGTSGLEQFF.

Comments on this clonotype: A junction boundary mismatches the germline segment, possibly from a read error. The chain couples TRBV29-1 to TRBJ2-7; D unclear. Germline CDR1 is SQVTM and CDR2 is ANQGSEA. The CDR3 sequence is 16 residues long. CDR3 in amino acids: CRVEVLDRAYSYEQYF. The CDR3 DNA follows: TGCAGAGTTGAAGTCTTAGATCGGGCTTACTCCTACGAGCAGTACTTC.